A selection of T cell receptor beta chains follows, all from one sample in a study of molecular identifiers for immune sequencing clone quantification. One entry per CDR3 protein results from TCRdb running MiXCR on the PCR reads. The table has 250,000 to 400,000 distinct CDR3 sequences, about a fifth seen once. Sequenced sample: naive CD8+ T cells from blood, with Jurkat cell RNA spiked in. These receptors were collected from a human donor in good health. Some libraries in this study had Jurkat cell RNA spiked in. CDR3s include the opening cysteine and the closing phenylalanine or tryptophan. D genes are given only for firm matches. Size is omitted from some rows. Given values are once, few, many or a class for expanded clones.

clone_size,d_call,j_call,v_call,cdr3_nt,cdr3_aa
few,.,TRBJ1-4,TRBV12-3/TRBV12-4,TGTGCCAGCAGTTTAGCGGACAGACTTCATGAAAAACTGTTTTTT,CASSLADRLHEKLFF
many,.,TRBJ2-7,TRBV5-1,TGCGCCAGCAGCTTGATAGGGGACCCCTACGAGCAGTACTTC,CASSLIGDPYEQYF
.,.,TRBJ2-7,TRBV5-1,TGCGCCAGCAGCTTGGCCGGGTACGGAACCTACGAGCAGTACTTC,CASSLAGYGTYEQYF
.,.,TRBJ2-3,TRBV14,TGTGCCAGCAGCCCATCACCCGATGGGGGGCTCAGAGATACGCAGTATTTT,CASSPSPDGGLRDTQYF
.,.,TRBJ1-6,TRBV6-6,TGTGCCAGCAGTCGGGGCGGTTATAATTCACCCCTCCACTTT,CASSRGGYNSPLHF
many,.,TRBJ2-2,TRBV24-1,TGTGCCACCAGTGATTTGCTTACCGGGGAGCTGTTTTTT,CATSDLLTGELFF
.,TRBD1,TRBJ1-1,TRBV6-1,TGTGTCAGCAGTGGACCGGGACAGGGGGCCCGGAACACTGAAGCTTTCTTT,CVSSGPGQGARNTEAFF
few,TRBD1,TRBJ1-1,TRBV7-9,TGTGCCAGCAGCCCGATCGGACAGGGAATAATGAACACTGAAGCTTTCTTT,CASSPIGQGIMNTEAFF
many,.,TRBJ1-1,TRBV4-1,TGCGCCAGCAGCCAACAGGGGCCCACTGAAGCTTTCTTT,CASSQQGPTEAFF
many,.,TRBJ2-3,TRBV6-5,TGTGCCAGCAGAACTCCCCATGAAGATACGCAGTATTTT,CASRTPHEDTQYF
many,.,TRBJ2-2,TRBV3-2,TGTGCCAGCAGCCAAAGGACCGGGGAGCTGTTTTTT,CASSQRTGELFF
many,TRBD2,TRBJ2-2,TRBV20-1,TGCAGTGCTAGACTAGCGGGGGGGAGTAACACCGGGGAGCTGTTTTTT,CSARLAGGSNTGELFF
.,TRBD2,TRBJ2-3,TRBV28,TGTGCCAGCAGTTCTCCCCCGGGACTACCTTACACAGATACGCAGTATTTT,CASSSPPGLPYTDTQYF
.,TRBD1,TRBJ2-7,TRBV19,TGTGCCAGTAGTCTTACAGGGGGCAACGAGCAGTACTTC,CASSLTGGNEQYF
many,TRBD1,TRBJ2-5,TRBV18,TGTGCCAGCTCACCATACGGACAGGGGGCGGAAGAGACCCAGTACTTC,CASSPYGQGAEETQYF
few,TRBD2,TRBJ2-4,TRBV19,TGTGCCAGTAGTATCTGGACAGCGGGAGCGGGGAACATTCAGTACTTC,CASSIWTAGAGNIQYF
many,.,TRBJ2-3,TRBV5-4,TGTGCCAGCAGCCCATCCCTAGGTACAGATACGCAGTATTTT,CASSPSLGTDTQYF
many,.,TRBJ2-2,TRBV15,TGTGCCACCAGCAGACTTAGCGCGGGCACCGGGGAGCTGTTTTTT,CATSRLSAGTGELFF
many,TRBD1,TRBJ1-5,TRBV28,TGTGCCAGCAGTGACAGGGGGCAACAGCCCCAGCATTTT,CASSDRGQQPQHF
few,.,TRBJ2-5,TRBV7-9,TGTGCCAGCAGCTCCCTACAGGGAAATGATGAGACCCAGTACTTC,CASSSLQGNDETQYF
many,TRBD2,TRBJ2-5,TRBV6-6,TGTGCCAGCAGTCGGACTAGCGGGGGGCCCCAAGAGACCCAGTACTTC,CASSRTSGGPQETQYF
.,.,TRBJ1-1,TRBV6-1,TGTGCCAGCACCCTAGCGGAGGGTCTCAACACTGAAGCTTTCTTT,CASTLAEGLNTEAFF
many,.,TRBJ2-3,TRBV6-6,TGTGCCAGCAGTTACGGCCGGGAGCGGGTAGATACGCAGTATTTT,CASSYGRERVDTQYF
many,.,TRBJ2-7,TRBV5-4,TGTGCCAGCAGCTATGGTAAGGAGCAGTACTTC,CASSYGKEQYF
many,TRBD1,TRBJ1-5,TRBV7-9,TGTGCCAGCAGCCCCACAGGGGGTACTCAGCCCCAGCATTTT,CASSPTGGTQPQHF
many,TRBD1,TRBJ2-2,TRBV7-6,TGTGCCAGCAGCTCAACTACAGGGGGCGTCGTCACCGGGGAGCTGTTTTTT,CASSSTTGGVVTGELFF
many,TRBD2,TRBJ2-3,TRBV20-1,TGCAGTGCTAGAGATCTGGGGCTGACTAGCGGGGATGGTGCAGATACGCAGTATTTT,CSARDLGLTSGDGADTQYF
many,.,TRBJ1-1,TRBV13,TGTGCCAGCAGCTTAGCTGGCAGGGTCGACACTGAAGCTTTCTTT,CASSLAGRVDTEAFF
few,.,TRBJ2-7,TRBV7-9,TGTGCCAGCAGCCCTCCCGGGACACCTTCCTACGAGCAGTACTTC,CASSPPGTPSYEQYF
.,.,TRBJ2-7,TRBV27,TGTGCCAGCAGACCCTCCCCCGGCAGGGAAGCCTACGAGCAGTACTTC,CASRPSPGREAYEQYF
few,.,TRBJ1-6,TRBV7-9,TGTGCCAGCAGCTTAGCTGTCTCCGCGGCATCACCCCTCCACTTT,CASSLAVSAASPLHF
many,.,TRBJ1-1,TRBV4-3,TGCGCCAGCAGCCAAGACGGGACTGGGGTGTCTGAAGCTTTCTTT,CASSQDGTGVSEAFF
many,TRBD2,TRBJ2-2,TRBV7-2,TGTGCCAGCAGCTCTCCTAGCGGGGGGGTCACCGGGGAGCTGTTTTTT,CASSSPSGGVTGELFF
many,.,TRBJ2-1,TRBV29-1,TGCAGCGCAGCACCCTACTCCTACAATGAGCAGTTCTTC,CSAAPYSYNEQFF